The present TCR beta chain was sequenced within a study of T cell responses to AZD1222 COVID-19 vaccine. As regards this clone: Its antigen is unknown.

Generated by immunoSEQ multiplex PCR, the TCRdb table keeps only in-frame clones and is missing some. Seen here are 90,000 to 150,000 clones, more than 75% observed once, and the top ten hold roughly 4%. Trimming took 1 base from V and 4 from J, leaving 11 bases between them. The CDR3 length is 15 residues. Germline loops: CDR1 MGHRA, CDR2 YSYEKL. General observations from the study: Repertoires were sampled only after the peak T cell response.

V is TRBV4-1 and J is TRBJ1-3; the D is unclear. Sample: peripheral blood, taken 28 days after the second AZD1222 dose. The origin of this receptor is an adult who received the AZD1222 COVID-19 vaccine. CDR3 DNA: TGCGCCAGCAGCCAAGGAGTGGCAGAGGGAAACACCATATATTTT. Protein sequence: CASSQGVAEGNTIYF.